This TCR beta chain derives from a study of OX40 agonist ivuxolimab in advanced cancers. For the study at large: Patients undergoing dose escalation presented with hepatocellular carcinoma, melanoma, renal cell or head and neck cancer.

The CDR3 covers 16 residues. CDR1 and CDR2 (germline): MNHEY, SMNVEV (reference sequence). The V segment lost 1 base and the J segment 7 bases; nucleotides outside the gene matches: 5. TCRdb's table, derived via immunoSEQ multiplex PCR, lists solely in-frame clones and lacks some. The sample lists approximately 80,000 clones, less than 95% seen once, with about 10% in the top ten. The starting material was CD4+ or CD8+ T cells sorted from blood, obtained in a trial of the OX40 agonist ivuxolimab. This chain uses TRBV27 with TRBJ2-2; 11 bases are a match to TRBD1. The TCR comes from an adult with an advanced solid tumor such as melanoma, head and neck, liver or kidney cancer. The CDR3 loop reads CASSLWTGGTGGELFF. In nucleotides, the CDR3 is TGTGCCAGCAGTTTATGGACAGGGGGCACGGGCGGGGAGCTGTTTTTT.